This T cell receptor beta chain originates from a study of cytomegalovirus exposure and HLA in healthy donors. This CDR3 contains 16 residues. Germline V gene data show CDR1 as SGDLS and CDR2 as YYNGEE. V lost 2 bases to trimming and J lost 3 bases, with 15 bases between them. The study ran its PCR with 60 Vbeta and 13 Jbeta primers. Sequencing used immunoSEQ multiplex PCR; TCRdb keeps in-frame clones, though not all of them. The profile covers hundreds of thousands of clones, with 76% appearing a single time and 0.55% to 0.75% taken by the ten largest. The source material was PBMCs. The J gene is TRBJ2-4, the V gene TRBV9; D is ambiguous. The TCR comes from a man younger than 35 in good health and CMV-seronegative. The CDR3 loop is CASSVGGDFGKNIQYF. For the CDR3, the DNA is TGTGCCAGCAGCGTGGGTGGCGACTTCGGCAAAAACATTCAGTACTTC.